There are many counts of the clone carrying this TCR beta chain. The data belong to a study of early T cells in non-severe SARS-CoV-2 infection. Study-wide context: Chains stayed unpaired after sequencing of bulk RNA from unsorted whole blood.

Molecules of cDNA were individually given unique molecular identifiers that were attached to them. In TCRdb, the 5' RACE reads were re-called with MiXCR into one record per CDR3 protein. The profile shows 15,000 to 25,000 distinct CDR3 sequences, roughly 4.6% of them singletons. The receptor's source is an adult who was a healthcare worker with PCR-confirmed SARS-CoV-2 infection or an uninfected control (not recorded which). Sequenced material: whole blood.

CDR3 coding DNA: TGCAGCGTTGACCGGGCGAACACTGAAGCTTTCTTT. Translating it yields CSVDRANTEAFF. The V gene is TRBV29-1, the J gene TRBJ1-1, with D unresolved. This CDR3 region has 12 residues. Germline assignment: CDR1 SQVTM and CDR2 ANQGSEA. Trimming took off 3 bases at V and 1 base at J, with 6 bases between the two ends.